This T cell receptor beta chain came from a study of molecular identifiers for immune sequencing clone quantification. This clonotype came up many times. After removal of 7 bases from V and 2 bases from J, the junction contained 6 bases not matched to a gene. CDR1 and CDR2 (germline): SQVTM, ANQGSEA. This CDR3 is built from 13 residues. As previously described, bulk TCR libraries were made using listed TCR primers. In TCRdb, the PCR reads were re-called with MiXCR into one record per CDR3 protein. The sample records fewer than 350,000 distinct CDR3 sequences, roughly a quarter being singletons. As CD8+CD4-CCR7+CD45RA+ cells, naive CD8 T cells were sorted.

Sequencing input: naive CD8+ T cells from blood, with Jurkat cell RNA spiked in. Subset indicated: FACS-sorted CD8+CD4-CCR7+CD45RA+ naive T cells. The genes are TRBV29-1 and TRBJ2-3; 7 positions agree with TRBD1. This TCR came from a human donor in good health. Some libraries in this study had Jurkat cell RNA spiked in. DNA for the CDR3: TGCAGCGCCCGGGACAGCCTCACAGATACGCAGTATTTT. As protein: CSARDSLTDTQYF.